The next 13 T cell receptor beta chains were all read from a single sample in a study of shared clonotypes between healthy human individuals. Naive CD8 cells lacked CD45RO and underwent positive selection for CCR7, leaving out terminally differentiated effector memory CD45RA+ cells. Clones were sequenced by immunoSEQ multiplex PCR, and TCRdb holds only the in-frame ones, with some missing. The data contain more than 2 million clones, roughly 95% of them seen just once; the ten biggest clones take up about 1.1%. Input material: naive CD8+ T cells sorted from blood. The source of these receptors is a man aged 18-30 years in good health.

This clone was detected once. Additional DNA sequences in this sample encode the identical CDR3. The chain combines TRBV4-1 with TRBJ2-7; D gene uncertain. CDR1 and CDR2 from the germline V gene are MGHRA and YSYEKL. The CDR3 is 13 amino acids. V shed 4 bases and J shed 3 bases, with 10 bases lying between them. CDR3 protein: CASSLTSGYEQYF. CDR3 sequence (DNA): TGCGCCAGCAGCCTGACCTCTGGCTACGAGCAGTACTTC.

The V call is TRBV10-1, the J call TRBJ2-1; 7 nucleotides align to TRBD2. This CDR3 spans 16 amino acids. The junction had 6 bases not matched to a gene; V was cut back by 2 bases and J by 2 bases. Germline V gene sequence: CDR1 WNHNN, CDR2 SYGVQD (reference sequence). CDR3 amino acids: CASSEPSGDPYNEQFF. The CDR3 DNA reads TGCGCCAGCAGTGAGCCGAGCGGGGACCCCTACAATGAGCAGTTCTTC.

This chain joins TRBV4-3 and TRBJ2-1, with D uncertain. The germline CDR1 and CDR2 sequences are LGHNA and YSLEER. V was shortened by 4 bases and J by 10 bases, with 11 bases between the two germline ends. The CDR3 covers 12 residues. CDR3 nucleotides: TGCGCCAGCAGCCCCCTTGGGCGGGAGCAGTTCTTC. Translating it yields CASSPLGREQFF.

The V and J genes are TRBV10-1 and TRBJ2-1; 9 bases align to TRBD2. The ends lost 6 bases at V and 4 bases at J; junction bases unmatched: 10. Germline-derived CDR1 and CDR2 are WNHNN and SYGVQD (reference sequence). CDR3 length equals 16 residues. Here the CDR3 DNA reads TGCGCCAGCAGCCCTTGGGCTAGCGGGAATTACAATGAGCAGTTCTTC. Translating it yields CASSPWASGNYNEQFF.

J is TRBJ2-1 and V is TRBV25-1; weak D call: TRBD1 (6 bases). In germline, CDR1 is MGHDK, CDR2 SYGVNS. The CDR3 extends over 14 amino acids. Trimming stripped 8 bases from V and 4 bases from J, with 15 bases between. The CDR3 DNA sequence: TGTGCCAGCGGTACAGGGTTGGGGTACAATGAGCAGTTCTTC. This sequence encodes CASGTGLGYNEQFF.

The chain couples TRBV2 to TRBJ1-1; D might be TRBD1 (5 bases). The V gene's germline CDR1 is SNHLY and CDR2 FYNNEI. The V end was cut by 5 bases, the J end by 0 bases, with 10 bases between. The CDR3 contains 14 residues. CDR3 in DNA: TGTGCCAGCAGTCCCCCAGGGTTGAACACTGAAGCTTTCTTT. It is translated as CASSPPGLNTEAFF.

The chain couples TRBV30 to TRBJ1-5; D unresolved. Germline CDR1 and CDR2: GTSNPN and SVGIG (reference sequence). The V gene lost 0 bases and the J gene lost 2 bases, with 11 bases spanning the gap. The CDR3 contains 15 residues. The CDR3 DNA reads as TGTGCCTGGAGTGTAACGGGGTCGGGCAATCAGCCCCAGCATTTT. This gives the protein CAWSVTGSGNQPQHF.

In this sample, this clone turned up once. This rearrangement joins TRBV7-9 to TRBJ2-1; D is uncertain. CDR1 is SEHNR and CDR2 is FQNEAQ in the germline V gene (reference sequence). Deletions cut 0 bases from V and 8 bases from J, with 8 bases between. This CDR3 region has 13 residues. DNA of the CDR3: TGTGCCAGCAGCTTAGCGCTATTAGATGAGCAGTTCTTC. Its translation: CASSLALLDEQFF.

This sequence joins TRBV6-6 and TRBJ2-1; D might be TRBD1 or TRBD2, each matching 5 bases. V dropped 0 bases and J dropped 9 bases, with 12 bases sitting between them. The CDR3 totals 14 residues. Per the germline V gene, CDR1 is MNHNY and CDR2 is SVGAGI (reference sequence). The CDR3 reads CASSYSSGPGEQFF. The CDR3 region has the DNA TGTGCCAGCAGTTACTCTTCGGGGCCAGGTGAGCAGTTCTTC.

This clone was picked up one time. The rearrangement links TRBV27 to TRBJ2-5; 11 nucleotides line up with TRBD2. This CDR3 is built from 18 residues. In germline, CDR1 is MNHEY, CDR2 SMNVEV (reference sequence). V gave up 0 bases and J gave up 5 bases; unmatched junction bases: 11. The CDR3 spells CASSLSASGGNRWETQYF. In nucleotides, the CDR3 is TGTGCCAGCAGTTTATCTGCTAGCGGGGGGAACCGATGGGAGACCCAGTACTTC.

Concerning this clone: The sample carries other DNA sequences with the same CDR3. The V call is TRBV5-1, the J call TRBJ2-5; possibly TRBD2 for D (6 bases). Trimming removed 0 bases at V and 0 bases at J, with 6 bases between. Germline V CDR1 and CDR2: SGHRS, YFSETQ. The CDR3 extends over 14 amino acids. CDR3 sequence: CASSLAGDQETQYF. The CDR3 nucleotides read TGCGCCAGCAGCTTGGCGGGGGACCAAGAGACCCAGTACTTC. The whole variable domain, filled in from reference TRBV5-1 and TRBJ2-5, reads KAGVTQTPRYLIKTRGQQVTLSCSPISGHRSVSWYQQTPGQGLQFLFEYFSETQRNKGNFPGRFSGRQFSNSRSEMNVSTLELGDSALYLCASSLAGDQETQYFGPGTRLLVL.

The gene calls are TRBV9 and TRBJ2-7; tentatively, D is TRBD1 (6 bases). The CDR3 spans 15 residues. The V and J ends lost 4 bases and 2 bases respectively, with 16 bases between them. Germline V gives CDR1 SGDLS, CDR2 YYNGEE. CDR3 nucleotide sequence: TGTGCCAGCAGCAGCGAGGGACAAGGCACCTACGAGCAGTACTTC. Its translation is CASSSEGQGTYEQYF.

About this clone: Other DNA sequences of this sample code for an identical CDR3. The chain carries TRBV27 and TRBJ1-1, with D unclear. CDR1 is MNHEY and CDR2 is SMNVEV in the germline V gene (reference sequence). The CDR3 consists of 14 residues. The ends were cut back, 2 bases at V and 1 base at J, with 8 bases in the middle. CDR3 DNA sequence: TGTGCCAGCAGTTTAGGAACAGCGAACACTGAAGCTTTCTTT. As protein: CASSLGTANTEAFF.